Here is one T cell receptor beta chain with its context. The entry originates in a study of cytomegalovirus exposure and HLA in healthy donors. Amplification used 60 Vbeta primers and 13 Jbeta primers. Assay: immunoSEQ multiplex PCR; the TCRdb copy retains only in-frame clones and omits some. Found here are 95,000 or so clones, approximately 77% of them singletons; the top ten hold around 4.5%. The CDR3 contains 11 residues. V lost 4 bases to trimming and J lost 1 base, with 2 bases between them. The V gene's germline CDR1 is SGHTS and CDR2 YDEGEE. The chain couples TRBV5-8 to TRBJ1-2, with D unclear. The specimen was PBMCs. The source of this sequence is a woman in her thirties or forties in good health and CMV-seronegative. The DNA of the CDR3 is TGTGCCAGCAGCCTTAACTATGGCTACACCTTC. It codes for CASSLNYGYTF.